This T cell receptor (beta chain) was recovered during a study of beta chain features in type 1 diabetes. Study information: Examination spanned around 110,000,000 sorted cells from all samples.

The investigators reverse transcribed all of the isolated RNA, so they sequenced expressed TCRB transcripts. This table comes from immunoSEQ multiplex PCR, and its TCRdb copy is limited to in-frame clones, with some not included. The sample lists under 400,000 clones; approximately 12% were seen once. Broader study findings: For Type 1 diabetes patients, all four CD4+ subsets carried TCRB CDR3s that were moderately but significantly shorter.

Trimming took 3 bases from V and 3 from J, leaving 12 bases between them. The CDR3 length is 15 residues. Germline-derived CDR1 and CDR2 are MNHNS and SASEGT. In the case of this clone: Its antigen remains unidentified.

The gene calls are TRBV6-1 and TRBJ1-5, with D hard to call. The receptor was derived from a woman aged 18-30 years with type 1 diabetes. The sample was naive CD4+ T cells from blood. CDR3 coding DNA: TGTGCCAGCAGTGAGGTGGAGGGCGTCAATCAGCCCCAGCATTTT. It encodes CASSEVEGVNQPQHF.